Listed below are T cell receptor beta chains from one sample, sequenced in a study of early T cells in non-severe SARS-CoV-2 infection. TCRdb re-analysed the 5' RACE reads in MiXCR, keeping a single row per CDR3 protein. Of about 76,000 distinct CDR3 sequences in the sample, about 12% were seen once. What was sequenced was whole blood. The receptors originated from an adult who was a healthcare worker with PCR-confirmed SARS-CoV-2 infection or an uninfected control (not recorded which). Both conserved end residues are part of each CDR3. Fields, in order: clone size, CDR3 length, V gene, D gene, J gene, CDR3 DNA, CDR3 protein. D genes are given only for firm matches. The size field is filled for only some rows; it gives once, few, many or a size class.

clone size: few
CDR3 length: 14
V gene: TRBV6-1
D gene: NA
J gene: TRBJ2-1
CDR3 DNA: TGTGCCAGCAGGCTTTCGGGGCCCTACAATGAGCAGTTCTTC
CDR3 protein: CASRLSGPYNEQFF

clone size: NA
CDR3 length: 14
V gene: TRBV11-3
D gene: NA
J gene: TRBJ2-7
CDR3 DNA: TGTGCCAGCAGCTTAGGACAAAGCTCCTACGAGCAGTACTTC
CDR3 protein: CASSLGQSSYEQYF

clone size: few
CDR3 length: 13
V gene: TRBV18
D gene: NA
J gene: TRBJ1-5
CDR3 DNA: TGTGCCAGCTCACCGGGGAGGGATCAGCCCCAGCATTTT
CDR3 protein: CASSPGRDQPQHF

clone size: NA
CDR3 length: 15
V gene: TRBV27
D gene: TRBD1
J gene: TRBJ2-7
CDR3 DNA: TGTGCCAGCAGTCCTACGGGACAGGGGTCCTACGAGCAGTACTTC
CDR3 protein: CASSPTGQGSYEQYF

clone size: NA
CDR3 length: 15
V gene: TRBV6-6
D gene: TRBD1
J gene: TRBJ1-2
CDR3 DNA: TGTGCCAGCAGGCCCACAGGGGGCGCCGGCTATGGCTACACCTTC
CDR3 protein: CASRPTGGAGYGYTF

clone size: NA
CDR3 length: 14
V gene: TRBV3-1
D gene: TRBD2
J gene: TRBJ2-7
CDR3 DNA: TGTGCCAGCAGGTTTAGCGGGAGAAATTACGAGCAGTACTTC
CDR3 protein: CASRFSGRNYEQYF

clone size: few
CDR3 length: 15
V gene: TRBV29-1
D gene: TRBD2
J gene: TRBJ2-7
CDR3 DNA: TGCAGCGCTGGATATGTCGGAGGGACTAGCGTCGAGCAGTACTTC
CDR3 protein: CSAGYVGGTSVEQYF

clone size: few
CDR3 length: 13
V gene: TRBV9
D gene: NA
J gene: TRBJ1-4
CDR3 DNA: TGTGCCAGCAGCGCGCACCTAGGGGAAAAACTGTTTTTT
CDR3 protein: CASSAHLGEKLFF

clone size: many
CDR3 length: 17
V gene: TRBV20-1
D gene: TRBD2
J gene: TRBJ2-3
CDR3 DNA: TGCAGTGCGCGGGGACTAGCGGGAGGGCCTCTTTCAGATACGCAGTATTTT
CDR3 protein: CSARGLAGGPLSDTQYF

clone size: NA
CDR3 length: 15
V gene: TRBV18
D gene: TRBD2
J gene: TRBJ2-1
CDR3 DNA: TGTGCCAGCTCACCACTGGTAGCGGGTTACAATGAGCAGTTCTTC
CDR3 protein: CASSPLVAGYNEQFF

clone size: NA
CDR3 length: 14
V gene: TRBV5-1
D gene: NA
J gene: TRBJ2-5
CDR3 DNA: TGCGCCAGCAGCTACTACTCCAAGGGGGAGACCCAGTACTTC
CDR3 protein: CASSYYSKGETQYF

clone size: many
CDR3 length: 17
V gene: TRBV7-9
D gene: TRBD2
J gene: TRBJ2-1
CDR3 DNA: TGTGCCAGCAGCTCGAACGGGGGGACTAGCGGGTGGAATGAGCAGTTCTTC
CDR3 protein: CASSSNGGTSGWNEQFF

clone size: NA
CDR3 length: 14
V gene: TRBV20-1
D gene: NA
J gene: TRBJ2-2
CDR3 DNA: TGCAGTGCTAGACCCTCAGGAAGCACCGGGGAGCTGTTTTTT
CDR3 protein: CSARPSGSTGELFF

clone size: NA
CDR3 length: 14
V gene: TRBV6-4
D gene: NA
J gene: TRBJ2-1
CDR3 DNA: TGTGCCAGCAGTACTAACCTCGGGGACAATGAGCAGTTCTTC
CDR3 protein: CASSTNLGDNEQFF

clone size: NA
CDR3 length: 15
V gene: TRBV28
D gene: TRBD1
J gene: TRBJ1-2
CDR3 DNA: TGTGCCAGCAGTTCCGCCGGACAGGGAGGGGATGGCTACACCTTC
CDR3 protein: CASSSAGQGGDGYTF

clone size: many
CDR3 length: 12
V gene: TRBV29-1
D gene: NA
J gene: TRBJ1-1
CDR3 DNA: TGCAGCCATGGACAGTTGAACACTGAAGCTTTCTTT
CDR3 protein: CSHGQLNTEAFF

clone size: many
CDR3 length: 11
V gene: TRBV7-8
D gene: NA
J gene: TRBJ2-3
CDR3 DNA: TGTGCCAGCACCCTGGATGTTACGCAGTATTTT
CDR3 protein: CASTLDVTQYF

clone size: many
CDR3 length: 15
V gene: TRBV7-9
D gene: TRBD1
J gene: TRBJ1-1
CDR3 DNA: TGTGCCAGCAGCGAAGACAGGGTTTCGTACACTGAAGCTTTCTTT
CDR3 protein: CASSEDRVSYTEAFF

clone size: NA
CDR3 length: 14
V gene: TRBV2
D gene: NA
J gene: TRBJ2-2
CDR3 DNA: TGTGCCAGCAGTGGCCAGACGAGTACCGGGGAGCTGTTTTTT
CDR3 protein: CASSGQTSTGELFF

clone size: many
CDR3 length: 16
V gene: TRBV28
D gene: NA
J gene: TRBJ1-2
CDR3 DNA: TGTGCCAGCAGTTTACCGCGGCCAGACAGAAACTATGGCTACACCTTC
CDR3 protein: CASSLPRPDRNYGYTF

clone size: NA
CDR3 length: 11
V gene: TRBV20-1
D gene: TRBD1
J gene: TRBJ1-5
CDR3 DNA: TGCAGTGCTAGGACAGGGGGAAGGCAGCATTTT
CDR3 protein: CSARTGGRQHF

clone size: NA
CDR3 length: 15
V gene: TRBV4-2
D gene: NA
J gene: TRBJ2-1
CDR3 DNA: TGTGCCAGCAGCCAAGATGGGGCAGCCTACAATGAGCAGTTCTTC
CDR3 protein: CASSQDGAAYNEQFF

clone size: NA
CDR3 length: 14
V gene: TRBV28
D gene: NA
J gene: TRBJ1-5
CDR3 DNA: TGTGCCAGCAGTTTTGGCACAAGCAATCAGCCCCAGCATTTT
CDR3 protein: CASSFGTSNQPQHF

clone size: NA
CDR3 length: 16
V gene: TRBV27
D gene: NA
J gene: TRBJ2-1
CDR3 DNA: TGTGCCAGCAGTACCAATACAGGGCCTCCCTACAATGAGCAGTTCTTC
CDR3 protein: CASSTNTGPPYNEQFF

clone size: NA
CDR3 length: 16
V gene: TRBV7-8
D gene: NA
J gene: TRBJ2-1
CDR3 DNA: TGTGCCAGCAGCTTACGAGCGCCGAGCTCCTACAATGAGCAGTTCTTC
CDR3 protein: CASSLRAPSSYNEQFF

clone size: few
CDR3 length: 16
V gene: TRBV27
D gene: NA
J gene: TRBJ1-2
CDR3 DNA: TGTGCCAGCAGTTCCTTGATGCTCCAAAAGGGCTATGGCTACACCTTC
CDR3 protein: CASSSLMLQKGYGYTF

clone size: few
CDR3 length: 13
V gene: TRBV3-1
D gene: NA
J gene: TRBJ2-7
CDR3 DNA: TGTGCCAGCAGCCAAGAGGGGGGCTACGAGCAGTACTTC
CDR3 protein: CASSQEGGYEQYF

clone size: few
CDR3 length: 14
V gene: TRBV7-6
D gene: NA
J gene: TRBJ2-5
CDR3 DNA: TGTGCCAGCAGCTTTGTGGGAGCGACCGGGACCCAGTACTTC
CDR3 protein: CASSFVGATGTQYF

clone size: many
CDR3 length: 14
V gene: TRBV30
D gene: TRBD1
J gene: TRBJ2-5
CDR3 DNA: TGTGCCTGGAATACACCGGGACAGGGAGAGACCCAGTACTTC
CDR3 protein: CAWNTPGQGETQYF

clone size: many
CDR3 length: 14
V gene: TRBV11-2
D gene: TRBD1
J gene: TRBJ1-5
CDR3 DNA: TGTGCCAGCAGCTTTGGACAGGGCGATCAGCCCCAGCATTTT
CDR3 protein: CASSFGQGDQPQHF

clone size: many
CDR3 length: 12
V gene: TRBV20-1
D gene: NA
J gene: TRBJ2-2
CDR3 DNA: TGCAGTGCCAGACAGGAGGCCGGGGAGCTGTTTTTT
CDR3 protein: CSARQEAGELFF

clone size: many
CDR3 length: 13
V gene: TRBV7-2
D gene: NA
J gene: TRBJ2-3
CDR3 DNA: TGTGCCAGCAGCCGGGAGATCACAGATACGCAGTATTTT
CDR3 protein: CASSREITDTQYF

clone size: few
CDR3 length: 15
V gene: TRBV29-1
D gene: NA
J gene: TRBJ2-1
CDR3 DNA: TGCAGCGTTGAGAGAGGGACCTTTGTCTACAATGAGCAGTTCTTC
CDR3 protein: CSVERGTFVYNEQFF

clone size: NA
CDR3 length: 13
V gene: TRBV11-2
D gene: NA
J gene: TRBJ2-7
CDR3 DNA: TGTGCCAGCAGCTTCAACGGCCCGGGCGAGCAGTACTTC
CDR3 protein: CASSFNGPGEQYF

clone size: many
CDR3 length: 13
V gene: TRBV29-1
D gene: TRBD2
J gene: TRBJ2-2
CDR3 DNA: TGCAGCGTAAATAGCGGGAGGAGCGGGGAGCTGTTTTTT
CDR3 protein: CSVNSGRSGELFF

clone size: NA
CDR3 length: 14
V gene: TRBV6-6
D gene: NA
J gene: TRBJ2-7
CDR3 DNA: TGTGCCAGCACCGAACCATCGAGGAGCTACGAGCAGTACTTC
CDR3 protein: CASTEPSRSYEQYF

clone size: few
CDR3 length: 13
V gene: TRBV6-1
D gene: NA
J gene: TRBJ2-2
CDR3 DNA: TGTGCCAGCAGCGGACAGTCGACCGGGGAGCTGTTTTTT
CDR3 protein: CASSGQSTGELFF

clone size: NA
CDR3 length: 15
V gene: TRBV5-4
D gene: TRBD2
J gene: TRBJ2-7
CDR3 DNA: TGTGCCAGCAGCACCACTAGCGGGAGTACCCACGAGCAGTACTTC
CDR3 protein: CASSTTSGSTHEQYF